This T cell receptor beta chain was observed in a study of technical replicates of blood from several donors. Profiled with immunoSEQ multiplex PCR; TCRdb holds only in-frame clones, not every one. Here the sample spans some 94,000 clones, about 95% being singletons. The CDR3 runs 16 residues. Germline CDR1 and CDR2: SGHDT and YYEEEE. The J segment lost 3 bases and the V segment lost 4 bases, leaving 9 bases of the junction unmatched. The sequence was collected from a human donor in good health. The sequencing input was T cells isolated from PBMCs. The chain employs TRBV5-6 and TRBJ2-1; 8 bases align to TRBD1. The CDR3: CASSTRGPEIYNEQFF. The DNA for the CDR3 is TGTGCCAGCAGCACCAGGGGGCCGGAGATCTACAATGAGCAGTTCTTC.